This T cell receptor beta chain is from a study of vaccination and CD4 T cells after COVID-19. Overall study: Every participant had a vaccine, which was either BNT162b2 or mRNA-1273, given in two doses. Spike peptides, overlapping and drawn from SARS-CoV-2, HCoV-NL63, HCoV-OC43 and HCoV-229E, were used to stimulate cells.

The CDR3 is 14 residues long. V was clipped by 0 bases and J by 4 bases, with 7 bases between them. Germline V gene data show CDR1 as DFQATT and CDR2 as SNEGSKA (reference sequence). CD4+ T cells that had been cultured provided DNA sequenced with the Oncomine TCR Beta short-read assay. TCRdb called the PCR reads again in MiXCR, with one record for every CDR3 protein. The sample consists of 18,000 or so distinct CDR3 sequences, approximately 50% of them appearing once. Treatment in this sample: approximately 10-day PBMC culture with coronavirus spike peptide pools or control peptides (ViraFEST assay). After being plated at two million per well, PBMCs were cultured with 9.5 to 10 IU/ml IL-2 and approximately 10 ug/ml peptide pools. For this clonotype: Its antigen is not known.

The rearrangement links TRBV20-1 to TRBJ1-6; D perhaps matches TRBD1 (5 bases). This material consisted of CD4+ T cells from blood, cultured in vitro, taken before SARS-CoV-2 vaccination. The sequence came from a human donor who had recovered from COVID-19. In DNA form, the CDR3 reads TGCAGTGCTAGAGAAGGGACTTATAATTCACCCCTCCACTTT. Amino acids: CSAREGTYNSPLHF.